The present T cell receptor (beta chain) was sequenced within a study of CD8 T cells in Susac syndrome. The overall study: When their blood was taken, the Susac syndrome patients had either not yet had any therapy, were taking corticosteroids, or were taking intravenous immunoglobulin alone.

Germline values: CDR1 SEHNR, CDR2 FQNEAQ (reference sequence). This CDR3 has 14 amino acids. Trimming at V came to 5 bases and at J to 5 bases, leaving 4 bases not matched to a gene. The authors reverse transcribed about 0.5 to 1 ug RNA with random hexamers. One entry per CDR3 protein results from TCRdb running MiXCR on the immunoSEQ multiplex PCR reads. Here the sample spans more than 85,000 distinct CDR3 sequences, about 94% being singletons. This rearrangement joins TRBV7-9 to TRBJ2-1, with 9 bases lining up with TRBD1. Sequencing used CD4+ T cells from PBMCs. The TCR comes from a human donor with Susac syndrome. This CDR3 is CASSARDRDNEQFF. The CDR3 DNA reads TGTGCCAGCAGCGCCCGGGACAGGGACAATGAGCAGTTCTTC.